Each of the 32 T cell receptor beta chains below was sequenced from the same sample in a study of T-cell memory formation after mild COVID-19. MiXCR, run by TCRdb on the 5' RACE reads, gives a single entry per CDR3 protein. This sample has 150,000 or so distinct CDR3 sequences; more than 12% occur once, and the top ten carry 12% to 15%. Sequencing was performed on PBMCs or a T cell subset sorted from them (not recorded which). The receptors here all came from an adult woman who had mild COVID-19 (a few samples of this study predate the infection). Cell type and time point are not known.

CDR3 in amino acids: CSVSRPGVRTGELFF. CDR3 coding DNA: TGCAGTGTTTCACGGCCGGGAGTGAGAACCGGGGAGCTGTTTTTT. This chain uses TRBV20-1 with TRBJ2-2; D might be TRBD2 (6 bases). This CDR3 comprises 15 residues. Germline V gene data show CDR1 as DFQATT and CDR2 as SNEGSKA (reference sequence). V lost 7 bases to trimming and J lost 5 bases, with 20 bases between them.

This clonotype showed up many times. This rearrangement joins TRBV7-2 to TRBJ2-6; D uncertain. Germline V gives CDR1 SGHTA, CDR2 FQGNSA. This CDR3 is 14 amino acids long. V was clipped by 5 bases and J by 4 bases, with 9 bases between them. The CDR3 spells CASSPRPGANVLTF. The CDR3 nucleotides read TGTGCCAGCAGCCCACGGCCCGGGGCCAACGTCCTGACTTTC.

Many counts were recorded for this clonotype. The chain links TRBV5-1 to TRBJ2-1; D is possibly TRBD2 (5 bases). V shed 4 bases and J shed 9 bases, with 11 bases lying between them. This CDR3 comprises 12 residues. Germline-derived CDR1 and CDR2 are SGHRS and YFSETQ. CDR3: CASSPRGFEQFF. The CDR3 DNA reads TGCGCCAGCAGCCCCCGGGGTTTTGAGCAGTTCTTC.

This chain links TRBV6-2 or TRBV6-3 with TRBJ1-2; perhaps TRBD1 as D (5 bases). CDR3 size: 12 residues. The V and J ends lost 5 bases and 3 bases respectively, with 7 bases between them. Germline CDR1 reads MNHEY; CDR2 reads SVGEGT. CDR3 amino acids: CASSRDYYGYTF. CDR3 sequence (DNA): TGTGCCAGCAGTCGGGACTACTATGGCTACACCTTC.

This clonotype has at least ten counts. The chain joins TRBV4-2 to TRBJ2-2; TRBD1 aligns across 8 bases. There are 14 residues in the CDR3. From germline, CDR1 is LGHNA and CDR2 YNFKEQ. J gave up 4 bases and V 6 bases, and 4 bases lay outside the gene matches. The CDR3 nucleotides read TGTGCCAGCAGTGGACAGGGCGGCACCGGGGAGCTGTTTTTT. It yields the protein CASSGQGGTGELFF.

The chain employs TRBV7-3 and TRBJ1-3; 12 bases line up with TRBD1. Trimming at V came to 3 bases and at J to 1 base, leaving 4 bases not matched to a gene. Germline V CDR1 and CDR2: SGHTA, FQGTGA. There are 17 residues in the CDR3. The CDR3 loop reads CASSFPGQGASGNTIYF. The CDR3 nucleotides are TGTGCCAGCAGCTTTCCGGGACAGGGGGCATCTGGAAACACCATATATTTT.

This clonotype has only a few counts. The chain links TRBV7-9 to TRBJ1-2; D is unresolved. Germline-derived CDR1 and CDR2 are SEHNR and FQNEAQ (reference sequence). This CDR3 is 14 amino acids long. V lost 1 base and J 4 bases, leaving 10 bases between the germline ends. The DNA for the CDR3 is TGTGCCAGCAGCTTAGAGGACGGCTCCTATGGCTACACCTTC. This gives the protein CASSLEDGSYGYTF.

The chain recombines TRBV19 with TRBJ2-7, with D possibly being TRBD2 (5 bases). V was clipped by 6 bases and J by 4 bases, with 13 bases between them. The CDR3 consists of 13 residues. CDR1 LNHDA and CDR2 SQIVND come from the germline V gene (reference sequence). The CDR3 coding sequence is TGTGCCAGTAGCGCGGGTAGAGGGTACGAGCAGTACTTC. Translated, it gives CASSAGRGYEQYF. Complete variable domain (other parts from reference TRBV19 and TRBJ2-7): DGGITQSPKYLFRKEGQNVTLSCEQNLNHDAMYWYRQDPGQGLRLIYYSQIVNDFQKGDIAEGYSVSREKKESFPLTVTSAQKNPTAFYLCASSAGRGYEQYFGPGTRLTVT.

Concerning this clonotype: The junction differs from germline at one of its ends, possibly a read error. The chain recombines TRBV29-1 with TRBJ2-1, with TRBD1 as a possible D gene (6 bases). The CDR3 length is 12 residues. CDR1 SQVTM and CDR2 ANQGSEA come from the germline V gene. CDR3: CSVENWDNKQFF. For the CDR3, the DNA is TGCAGCGTTGAAAACTGGGACAATAAGCAGTTCTTC.

This clonotype was picked up many times. The gene calls are TRBV2 and TRBJ2-5; TRBD1 aligns across 8 bases. The CDR3 spans 15 residues. The V segment lost 3 bases and the J segment 0 bases; nucleotides outside the gene matches: 3. Germline V gives CDR1 SNHLY, CDR2 FYNNEI. The CDR3 sequence: CASSEAGGYQETQYF. For the CDR3, the DNA is TGTGCCAGCAGTGAGGCAGGGGGCTACCAAGAGACCCAGTACTTC.

The rearrangement links TRBV20-1 to TRBJ1-5; no firm D call. This CDR3 contains 15 residues. V was pared by 6 bases and J by 5 bases, with 20 bases between. Germline CDR1 and CDR2: DFQATT and SNEGSKA (reference sequence). CDR3 coding DNA: TGCAGTGCCAGAACCACTGGAATTCCGGATCAGCCCCAGCATTTT. It encodes CSARTTGIPDQPQHF.

The sample holds a few counts of this clonotype. The chain couples TRBV5-1 to TRBJ2-7, with D maybe TRBD1 (6 bases). CDR1 is SGHRS and CDR2 is YFSETQ in the germline V gene. With 3 bases removed from V and 4 bases from J, the gap between germline ends came to 11 bases. The CDR3 has 13 residues. Here the CDR3 reads CASSWGQRYEQYF. CDR3 DNA sequence: TGCGCCAGCAGCTGGGGACAACGGTACGAGCAGTACTTC.

The chain couples TRBV21-1 to TRBJ2-2; the table names TRBD1, a call not compared with the DNA. TRBV21-1 is a pseudogene. This CDR3 has 18 amino acids. CDR3 loop: CASSKQAGACVSTGELFF. The CDR3, as DNA: TGTGCCAGCAGCAAGCAAGCGGGGGCATGCGTTAGCACCGGGGAGCTGTTTTTT.

This clonotype was recorded a few times. The V gene is TRBV7-9, the J gene TRBJ1-6, with D perhaps matching TRBD1 (6 bases). Trimming shortened V by 2 bases and J by 7 bases, and 27 bases separated the two germline ends. The CDR3 sequence is 20 residues long. Germline values: CDR1 SEHNR, CDR2 FQNEAQ (reference sequence). This CDR3 is CASSLPPGRGGSTPNSPLHF. In nucleotides, the CDR3 is TGTGCCAGCAGCTTACCCCCCGGCAGGGGTGGTTCCACACCGAATTCACCCCTCCACTTT.

This clonotype was seen only a few times. This sequence joins TRBV4-2 and TRBJ2-2; no reliable D call. This CDR3 is 15 amino acids long. The ends were cut back, 0 bases at V and 5 bases at J, with 10 bases in the middle. Germline lookup yields CDR1 LGHNA and CDR2 YNFKEQ. The CDR3 region is CASSQEWWGTGELFF. The CDR3 DNA follows: TGTGCCAGCAGCCAAGAATGGTGGGGTACCGGGGAGCTGTTTTTT.

In DNA form, the CDR3 reads TGTGCCAGCAGTGTCTACAGCATGAACACTGAAGCTTTCTTT. This encodes CASSVYSMNTEAFF. The chain combines TRBV2 with TRBJ1-1; D is unclear. Germline V gives CDR1 SNHLY, CDR2 FYNNEI. This CDR3 spans 14 amino acids. V dropped 4 bases and J dropped 0 bases, with 9 bases sitting between them.

This clonotype was seen more than once but under ten times. The chain has TRBV7-9 and TRBJ2-3; 11 positions match TRBD2. Germline V gene lookup returns CDR1 SEHNR and CDR2 FQNEAQ (reference sequence). This CDR3 spans 17 amino acids. V was pared by 5 bases and J by 7 bases, with 14 bases of the junction left unmatched. The CDR3 nucleotides read TGTGCCAGCAGCCCTAGCGGGGGGCAAATCGCGGGAAATACGCAGTATTTT. Amino acids: CASSPSGGQIAGNTQYF.

This clonotype appeared a few times. The chain uses TRBV5-1 and TRBJ2-1, with a weak D call TRBD2 (6 bases). Trimming cost V 0 bases and J 0 bases, with 19 bases left between them. Germline values: CDR1 SGHRS, CDR2 YFSETQ. The CDR3 totals 19 residues. The CDR3 reads CASSLGTLFGGGSYNEQFF. The CDR3 DNA reads TGCGCCAGCAGCTTGGGGACCCTGTTCGGGGGTGGCTCCTACAATGAGCAGTTCTTC. The full variable domain, rest sourced from reference TRBV5-1 and TRBJ2-1, is KAGVTQTPRYLIKTRGQQVTLSCSPISGHRSVSWYQQTPGQGLQFLFEYFSETQRNKGNFPGRFSGRQFSNSRSEMNVSTLELGDSALYLCASSLGTLFGGGSYNEQFFGPGTRLTVL.

This clonotype was seen a few times. V usage is TRBV4-3 and J usage is TRBJ2-3; no firm D call. There are 18 residues in the CDR3. V dropped 1 base and J dropped 0 bases, with 17 bases sitting between them. Per germline, CDR1 LGHNA and CDR2 YSLEER. This chain's CDR3 is CASSQVSRSAASTDTQYF. CDR3 sequence (DNA): TGCGCCAGCAGCCAAGTTTCTAGGAGCGCGGCCAGCACAGATACGCAGTATTTT.

This clonotype showed up just a few times. The rearrangement uses TRBV2 and TRBJ2-1, with unresolved D. Germline V gene lookup returns CDR1 SNHLY and CDR2 FYNNEI. V lost 0 bases to trimming and J lost 5 bases, with 11 bases between them. This CDR3 has 15 residues. In nucleotides, the CDR3 is TGTGCCAGCAGTGAAGCGCTCAAGAGAAACAATGAGCAGTTCTTC. This translates into CASSEALKRNNEQFF.

This clonotype came up a few times. The chain couples TRBV25-1 to TRBJ2-5, with 7 bases identical to TRBD1. The germline V gene encodes CDR1 MGHDK and CDR2 SYGVNS. The CDR3 length is 13 residues. Trimming cost V 6 bases and J 3 bases; bases outside gene matches: 4. CDR3 sequence reads: CASRGTEEETQYF. CDR3 coding DNA: TGTGCCAGCAGAGGGACAGAGGAAGAGACCCAGTACTTC.

The V and J genes are TRBV12-3 or TRBV12-4 and TRBJ1-2; D uncertain. This CDR3 spans 13 amino acids. The V and J ends lost 5 bases and 7 bases respectively, with 14 bases between them. The CDR3 DNA sequence: TGTGCCAGCAGTCTCCGAGGGATCTTTGGCTACACCTTC. Translation: CASSLRGIFGYTF.

The chain is built from TRBV12-3 or TRBV12-4 and TRBJ2-5; 8 nucleotides agree with TRBD1. With 6 bases clipped from V and 5 bases from J, the junction kept 11 bases outside the gene matches. This CDR3 is 15 amino acids long. The CDR3 here is CASSRSRGLLETQYF. CDR3 in DNA: TGTGCCAGCAGCCGGTCCAGGGGGCTTCTGGAGACCCAGTACTTC.

This clonotype was seen more than once but under ten times. The V gene is TRBV14, the J gene TRBJ1-1, with D maybe TRBD1 (6 bases). Per the germline V gene, CDR1 is SGHDN and CDR2 is FVKESK. The CDR3 runs to 17 residues. Trimming cost V 5 bases and J 3 bases, with 22 bases left between them. CDR3 residues: CASSSRGRWQSDTEAFF. Here the CDR3 DNA reads TGTGCCAGCAGCTCCAGGGGTCGGTGGCAGAGTGACACTGAAGCTTTCTTT.

This clonotype was seen only a few times. V and J are TRBV12-3 or TRBV12-4 and TRBJ2-7, with TRBD1 matching 12 bases. This CDR3 contains 13 residues. Germline trimming cut 6 bases from V and 9 bases from J; bases unmatched to any gene: 6. The CDR3 nucleotides read TGTGCCAGCAGCCCGGGACAGGGGGCAAGGCAGTACTTC. Protein: CASSPGQGARQYF.

At least ten counts were recorded for this clonotype. V is TRBV5-1 and J is TRBJ2-3; 9 nucleotides match TRBD2. The V and J ends lost 0 bases and 3 bases, in that order; junction bases with no gene match: 2. Germline V lookup: CDR1 SGHRS, CDR2 YFSETQ. The length of the CDR3 is 15 residues. DNA for the CDR3: TGCGCCAGCAGCTTGGTAACTAGCGGGACAGATACGCAGTATTTT. This gives the protein CASSLVTSGTDTQYF.

This clonotype was observed a handful of times. The chain joins TRBV10-3 to TRBJ2-3; 8 bases are shared with TRBD2. CDR3 length: 14 residues. Germline trimming cut 6 bases from V and 1 base from J; bases unmatched to any gene: 3. CDR1 is ENHRY and CDR2 is SYGVKD in the germline V gene. The CDR3 is CAIRISGGTDTQYF. In nucleotides, the CDR3 is TGTGCCATCAGGATTAGCGGGGGCACAGATACGCAGTATTTT.

This clonotype showed up just a few times. This rearrangement joins TRBV6-2 or TRBV6-3 to TRBJ2-1, with a tentative D call TRBD2 (5 bases). The germline CDR1 and CDR2 sequences are MNHEY and SVGEGT. The ends were cut back, 7 bases at V and 4 bases at J, with 20 bases in the middle. The CDR3 loop spans 16 amino acids. The chain's CDR3 is CASTWAHSEAYNEQFF. CDR3 DNA: TGTGCCAGCACTTGGGCCCACTCGGAGGCTTACAATGAGCAGTTCTTC.

This clonotype was counted a few times. This chain joins TRBV7-9 and TRBJ1-1; D may be TRBD1 (6 bases). Trimming shortened V by 2 bases and J by 7 bases, and 11 bases separated the two germline ends. CDR1 is SEHNR and CDR2 is FQNEAQ in the germline V gene (reference sequence). The CDR3 spans 13 residues. This chain's CDR3 is CASSLWTANEAFF. CDR3 nucleotides: TGTGCCAGCAGCTTATGGACAGCCAATGAAGCTTTCTTT.

The V call is TRBV15, the J call TRBJ1-6; D is possibly TRBD1 (5 bases). CDR1 is LNHNV and CDR2 is YYDKDF in the germline V gene (reference sequence). This CDR3 is 14 amino acids long. Trimming cost V 8 bases and J 5 bases, with 13 bases left between them. The CDR3 loop reads CATRQGGHNSPLHF. The CDR3 region has the DNA TGTGCCACCCGGCAGGGAGGGCATAATTCACCCCTCCACTTT.

J is TRBJ2-2 and V is TRBV9; D may be TRBD1 (6 bases). Germline values: CDR1 SGDLS, CDR2 YYNGEE. The CDR3 totals 16 residues. Trimming removed 0 bases from V and 6 bases from J, with 15 bases in between. CDR3 in amino acids: CASSVAQSGVAGELFF. The CDR3 nucleotides are TGTGCCAGCAGCGTAGCTCAATCAGGGGTTGCCGGGGAGCTGTTTTTT.

J is TRBJ2-1 and V is TRBV7-6; possibly TRBD2 for D (6 bases). Trimming removed 4 bases from V and 4 bases from J, with 20 bases in between. Looked up from germline, CDR1 is SGHVS and CDR2 is FNYEAQ. The CDR3 is 17 amino acids. CDR3 coding DNA: TGTGCCAGCAGCTATAACATACCCGGGAGTGGGTACAATGAGCAGTTCTTC. This encodes CASSYNIPGSGYNEQFF.